This T cell receptor (beta chain) was captured in a study of PD-1 blockade in mismatch repair-deficient tumors (dated by TCRdb to about 2017). General notes on the study: The trial enrolled 65 to 100 consecutive patients with about a dozen mismatch repair-deficient cancer types between September 2013 and September 2016, all previously treated and progressing. Tumor-associated T cell clones in the peripheral blood of patients responding to PD-1 blockade were tracked using deep sequencing of TCR CDR3 regions. Study-level results and caveats: After pembrolizumab, tumor-resident clones, which were often undetectable in blood before treatment, expanded rapidly and then contracted, generally ahead of radiologic responses.

Mismatch repair deficiency in every enrolled patient was established by polymerase chain reaction or immunohistochemistry. TCR sequencing was performed for a few patients who responded to pembrolizumab therapy. The phase II trial prospectively evaluated PD-1 blockade with pembrolizumab in advanced mismatch repair-deficient cancers, independent of tissue of origin. Peripheral blood T cell samples were serially collected before and at multiple times after PD-1 blockade was started. Blood sampling times were reported as weeks after the first pembrolizumab dose. The germline V gene provides CDR1 LGHNT and CDR2 FRNRAP. At the junction V is shortened by 5 bases and J by 6 bases; bases outside the gene matches: 9. Inclusive of the bounding cysteine and phenylalanine, the CDR3 is 15 residues long. The read is trimmed to its CDR3 DNA, 45 bases read in frame from base 1. The library was obtained by the immunoSEQ multiplex PCR assay. TCRdb took over this immuneACCESS table, retaining in-frame rearrangements with V and J assigned. Such tables are incomplete; in checked studies, under half of the missing clones stem from an unresolved V gene, and the remainder is unexplained. The sample table records roughly 120,000 clones; about 88% of these occur just once. The ten largest make up approximately 12% of the sample.

Worth noting for this clone: The antigen it binds to is not known. No base qualities exist here, and no much larger clone lies one base off it.

The rearrangement joined TRBV12-5 to TRBJ2-1; 8 bases in the junction line up with TRBD2. The source material was peripheral blood, sampled approximately 71 weeks after starting pembrolizumab. This clonotype was obtained from an adult with mismatch repair-deficient cancer. The nucleotide sequence reads as follows: TGTGCTAGTGGTCCGACCGGGACTAGTGTCAATGAGCAGTTCTTC. Its translation reads: CASGPTGTSVNEQFF.